These T cell receptor beta chains were read from a single sample in a study of chemoradiotherapy in HPV16-positive cancers. Sequenced by immunoSEQ multiplex PCR; TCRdb stores in-frame clones only, minus some. Of 19,000 or so clones listed, approximately 90% are singletons. The material was blood, obtained from a patient who underwent chemoradiotherapy. Source of these receptors: a human donor with HPV-associated anogenital cancer. Both conserved end residues are part of each CDR3. The D gene is left open where the match is weak. The size of a clone is reported for some rows only, either as once, few or many, or as a class for expanded clones.

NA,TRBV6-6,TRBJ2-3,TRBD2,TGTGCCAGCAGTTTGACTAGCGAGGGCACAGATACGCAGTATTTT,CASSLTSEGTDTQYF
NA,TRBV29-1,TRBJ1-2,TRBD1,TGCAGCGTTGAATTAGGGACAGGGGAAGACTACACCTTC,CSVELGTGEDYTF
NA,TRBV6-6,TRBJ2-1,NA,TGTGCCAGCAACCGCCCCTACAATGAGCAGTTCTTC,CASNRPYNEQFF
NA,TRBV2,TRBJ1-4,NA,TGTGCCAGCTTTTTGCCCGCAGGGCGTGAAAAACTGTTTTTT,CASFLPAGREKLFF
NA,TRBV27,TRBJ2-7,NA,TGTGCCAGCGGGGGTTTGAGCCACGAGCAGTACTTC,CASGGLSHEQYF
few,TRBV19,TRBJ2-2,TRBD2,TGTGCCAGCCGGACTAGCGGGGGGGTGAACACCGGGGAGCTGTTTTTT,CASRTSGGVNTGELFF
NA,TRBV5-4,TRBJ1-2,NA,TGTGCCAGCAGCGAACTAACCAGGGACTATGGCTACACCTTC,CASSELTRDYGYTF
NA,TRBV5-1,TRBJ2-5,NA,TGCGCCAGCAGCTTGGCGCCTCAGGAGGAGACCCAGTACTTC,CASSLAPQEETQYF
once,TRBV7-2,TRBJ1-5,NA,TGTGCCAGCAGCTTAGATGACCTTCAGCCCCAGCATTTT,CASSLDDLQPQHF
NA,TRBV12-2,TRBJ1-6,NA,TGTGCAAGTCGCTTAGGGGGTCTTAGTAATTCACCCCTCCACTTT,CASRLGGLSNSPLHF
NA,TRBV2,TRBJ2-2,NA,TGTGCCAGCAGCCTTATTGCACTCACCGGGGAGCTGTTTTTT,CASSLIALTGELFF
NA,TRBV7-2,TRBJ2-1,NA,TGTGCCAGCAGCTTAGCGGGGGACTCCTACAATGAGCAGTTCTTC,CASSLAGDSYNEQFF
NA,TRBV6-5,TRBJ2-1,NA,TGTGCCAGCAGTTACTCGACGGGTGAGCAGTTCTTC,CASSYSTGEQFF
NA,TRBV6-5,TRBJ2-7,NA,TGTGCCAGCAGCAACAGGGTCCACGAGCAGTACTTC,CASSNRVHEQYF
NA,TRBV19,TRBJ2-7,NA,TGTGCCAGTAGTATTCGGGACACCATCTACGAGCAGTACTTC,CASSIRDTIYEQYF
NA,TRBV25-1,TRBJ1-6,NA,TGTGCCAGCAGTGACAATGGGGTGGCTTCACCCCTCCACTTT,CASSDNGVASPLHF
NA,TRBV4-2,TRBJ1-5,NA,TGTGCCAGCAGCCAAGATGTCGGGGGTACGGGCAATCAGCCCCAGCATTTT,CASSQDVGGTGNQPQHF
NA,TRBV11-2,TRBJ2-3,TRBD2,TGTGCCAGCAGCAAAGCTAGCGGGGAGGCAGATACGCAGTATTTT,CASSKASGEADTQYF
NA,TRBV2,TRBJ2-1,TRBD2,TGTGCCAGCAGTCTAGCGGGGGGGCATCGCAATGAGCAGTTCTTC,CASSLAGGHRNEQFF
once,TRBV7-2,TRBJ2-1,NA,TGTGCCAGCAGCTTAAGGGGAGTCTCCTCCTACAATGAGCAGTTCTTC,CASSLRGVSSYNEQFF
NA,TRBV9,TRBJ1-1,NA,TGTGCCAGCAGCAAGTTGGATGGAACTGAAGCTTTCTTT,CASSKLDGTEAFF
NA,TRBV6-5,TRBJ2-1,TRBD2,TGTGCCAGCAGGACTAGCGGGGGGCGGAATGAGCAGTTCTTC,CASRTSGGRNEQFF
NA,TRBV7-9,TRBJ1-4,TRBD1,TGTGCCAGCAGTCTCGGGACAGGGGGGGAAAAACTGTTTTTT,CASSLGTGGEKLFF
NA,TRBV9,TRBJ2-7,NA,TGTGCCAGCAGCCCCACCGACGGGCTCGGGAGCTCCTACGAGCAGTACTTC,CASSPTDGLGSSYEQYF
large,TRBV14,TRBJ2-4,TRBD1,TGTGCCAGCAGCCTAGACAGGGTTCTTCAGTACTTC,CASSLDRVLQYF
once,TRBV29-1,TRBJ2-1,NA,TGCAGCGTTGCTGTCAGCTCCTACAATGAGCAGTTCTTC,CSVAVSSYNEQFF
once,TRBV10-2,TRBJ2-5,NA,TGCGCCAGCAGTGGTTCGTCAGAGACCCAGTACTTC,CASSGSSETQYF
NA,TRBV18,TRBJ2-2,NA,TGTGCCAGCTCACCTGAACAGTACACCGGGGAGCTGTTTTTT,CASSPEQYTGELFF
NA,TRBV30,TRBJ1-1,NA,TGTGCTAGAGACTCTAGGGGAGGTGAAGCTTTCTTT,CARDSRGGEAFF
NA,TRBV19,TRBJ1-4,NA,TGTGCCAGTAGTCTCGCCCACGGGAAACTGTTTTTT,CASSLAHGKLFF
NA,TRBV5-1,TRBJ2-3,NA,TGCGCCAGCAGCATCTTAGGCTCTAGCACAGATACGCAGTATTTT,CASSILGSSTDTQYF